This TCR beta chain was captured in a study of shared clonotypes between healthy human individuals. Terminally differentiated effector memory CD45RA+ cells were left out of the naive CD8 fraction, which was CD45RO-negative and positively selected for CCR7. V gave up 6 bases and J gave up 0 bases, with 15 bases separating them. The CDR3 has 16 residues. In germline, CDR1 is MNHEY, CDR2 SMNVEV (reference sequence). In the source study's methods: ImmunoSEQ gave junction-only sequences without quality scores, so filtering differed. TCRdb's copy holds only in-frame clones and misses some; the assay was immunoSEQ multiplex PCR. V, J and clone size are taken as reported in that table, and D and trimming were inferred from the DNA itself. The sample yields just over 2,000,000 clones, approximately 94% seen once.

Sequenced material: naive CD8+ T cells sorted from blood. The sequence was collected from a man younger than 30 in good health. V usage is TRBV27 and J usage is TRBJ1-5, with D possibly being TRBD1 (5 bases). CDR3 DNA: TGTGCCAGCAGCTTTAGCCAGGGAGATAGCAATCAGCCCCAGCATTTT. It translates to CASSFSQGDSNQPQHF.